Listed below are T cell receptor beta chains from one sample, sequenced in a study of cytomegalovirus exposure and HLA in healthy donors. Generated by immunoSEQ multiplex PCR, the TCRdb table keeps only in-frame clones and is missing some. Of fewer than 200,000 clones in the sample, roughly 80% are singletons; the top ten hold about 1.7%. Sequencing was carried out using PBMCs. The receptors here all came from a woman aged 18-29 years in good health and CMV-seronegative. CDR3s include the opening cysteine and the closing phenylalanine or tryptophan. The D gene is left open where the match is weak. Clone size is stated in some rows and not others, as once, few, many or a class when expanded.

CDR3nt: TGTGCCAGCTCGATGGGGACAGATTATGGCTACACCTTC
CDR3aa: CASSMGTDYGYTF
d_gene: TRBD1
v_gene: TRBV18
abundance: .
j_gene: TRBJ1-2

CDR3nt: TGTGCCTCTATCGAGGGTCAGGCTGGATCCTACGAGCAGTACTTC
CDR3aa: CASIEGQAGSYEQYF
d_gene: .
v_gene: TRBV28
abundance: .
j_gene: TRBJ2-7

CDR3nt: TGCGCCAGCAGCCAAGATTGGACAGGGGTAAGCAATGAGCAGTTCTTC
CDR3aa: CASSQDWTGVSNEQFF
d_gene: TRBD1
v_gene: TRBV4-1
abundance: .
j_gene: TRBJ2-1

CDR3nt: TGCGCCAGCAGCTTGGAGGGACAGACGTACAATGAGCAGTTCTTC
CDR3aa: CASSLEGQTYNEQFF
d_gene: TRBD1
v_gene: TRBV5-1
abundance: .
j_gene: TRBJ2-1

CDR3nt: TGTGCCAGCAGCTGGGCCAGGGGTTGGGAGCAGTACTTC
CDR3aa: CASSWARGWEQYF
d_gene: .
v_gene: TRBV5-6
abundance: .
j_gene: TRBJ2-7

CDR3nt: TGCGCCAGCAGTGATGGCCCTGGAAACACCATATATTTT
CDR3aa: CASSDGPGNTIYF
d_gene: .
v_gene: TRBV10-1
abundance: .
j_gene: TRBJ1-3

CDR3nt: TGTGCCAGTAGATCACAGGGTTTCAACTTTGGCTACACCTTC
CDR3aa: CASRSQGFNFGYTF
d_gene: .
v_gene: TRBV19
abundance: .
j_gene: TRBJ1-2

CDR3nt: TGCAGCGTGAACCCAACAGGGGATGAAAAACTGTTTTTT
CDR3aa: CSVNPTGDEKLFF
d_gene: TRBD1
v_gene: TRBV29-1
abundance: once
j_gene: TRBJ1-4

CDR3nt: TGTGCCAGCAGCTCCGAGCGGGATGGGCGGGCAGATACGCAGTATTTT
CDR3aa: CASSSERDGRADTQYF
d_gene: TRBD2
v_gene: TRBV7-2
abundance: .
j_gene: TRBJ2-3

CDR3nt: TGTGCCAGCAGTTACCAGAGGACTAGCGGGTACTACGAGCAGTACTTC
CDR3aa: CASSYQRTSGYYEQYF
d_gene: TRBD2
v_gene: TRBV6-5
abundance: .
j_gene: TRBJ2-7

CDR3nt: TGCGCCAGCAGTTCCGACGGGGGAGGGGAGCAGTACTTC
CDR3aa: CASSSDGGGEQYF
d_gene: TRBD2
v_gene: TRBV5-1
abundance: few
j_gene: TRBJ2-7

CDR3nt: TGTGCCAGCAGTCCCACCGGGACTAGCAGTCCGTTCTTC
CDR3aa: CASSPTGTSSPFF
d_gene: TRBD2
v_gene: TRBV6-5
abundance: .
j_gene: TRBJ2-1

CDR3nt: TGTGCCAGTAGTGCCCAGAGACAGGGATGGGAGACCCAGTACTTC
CDR3aa: CASSAQRQGWETQYF
d_gene: TRBD1
v_gene: TRBV19
abundance: .
j_gene: TRBJ2-5

CDR3nt: TGTGCCAGCAGTTTATGGCGGGGGGGTGGGAATGAGCAGTTCTTC
CDR3aa: CASSLWRGGGNEQFF
d_gene: TRBD2
v_gene: TRBV28
abundance: .
j_gene: TRBJ2-1

CDR3nt: TGCGCCAGCAGCTTGACGGGCTCTGGGGCCAACGTCCTGACTTTC
CDR3aa: CASSLTGSGANVLTF
d_gene: .
v_gene: TRBV5-1
abundance: .
j_gene: TRBJ2-6

CDR3nt: TGCAGCGTTGTCCTTGGGACAGCATACAATGAGCAGTTCTTC
CDR3aa: CSVVLGTAYNEQFF
d_gene: TRBD1
v_gene: TRBV29-1
abundance: once
j_gene: TRBJ2-1

CDR3nt: TGTGCCAGCAGGGGGACTAGCGGGAGCATGTACAATGAGCAGTTCTTC
CDR3aa: CASRGTSGSMYNEQFF
d_gene: TRBD2
v_gene: TRBV2
abundance: .
j_gene: TRBJ2-1